Sequencing of this TCR beta chain was carried out in a study of early T cells in non-severe SARS-CoV-2 infection. Study-level background: The sequenced material was bulk RNA from unsorted whole blood, and its chains were unpaired. Study-level points and caveats: Lookups in VDJdb leaned toward anti-spike CD8 responses and missed private and CD4 specificities.

cDNA molecules, individually, were tagged with unique molecular identifiers. MiXCR, run by TCRdb on the 5' RACE reads, gives a single entry per CDR3 protein. Among roughly 30,000 distinct CDR3 sequences listed, roughly 5% were seen once. This clonotype was picked up many times. What it binds is unknown. The source is an adult who was a healthcare worker with PCR-confirmed SARS-CoV-2 infection or an uninfected control (not recorded which). The sequenced sample consisted of whole blood.

The CDR3 protein is CAISDSVAGVYEQFF. The CDR3 bases are TGTGCCATCAGTGATTCGGTAGCGGGAGTCTATGAGCAGTTCTTC. The V and J genes are TRBV10-3 and TRBJ2-1; TRBD2 aligns across 9 bases. With V trimmed by 3 bases and J by 8 bases, 8 bases remained unmatched. The CDR3 totals 15 residues. Germline V lookup: CDR1 ENHRY, CDR2 SYGVKD.